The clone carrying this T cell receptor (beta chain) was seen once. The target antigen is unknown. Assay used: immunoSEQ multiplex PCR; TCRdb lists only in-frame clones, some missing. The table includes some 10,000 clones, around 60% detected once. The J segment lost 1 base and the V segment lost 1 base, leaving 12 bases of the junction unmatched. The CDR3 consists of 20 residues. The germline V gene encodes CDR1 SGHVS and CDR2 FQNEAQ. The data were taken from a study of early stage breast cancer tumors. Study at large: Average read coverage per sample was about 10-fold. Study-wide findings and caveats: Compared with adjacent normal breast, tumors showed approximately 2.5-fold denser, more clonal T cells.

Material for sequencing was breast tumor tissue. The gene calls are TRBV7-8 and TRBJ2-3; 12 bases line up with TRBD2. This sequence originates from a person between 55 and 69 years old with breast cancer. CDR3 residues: CASSLEGSSGRVYRTDTQYF. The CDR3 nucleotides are TGTGCCAGCAGCTTAGAAGGGTCTAGCGGGAGGGTATACCGCACAGATACGCAGTATTTT.